This T cell receptor (beta chain) stems from a study of molecular identifiers for immune sequencing clone quantification. TCRdb re-called the PCR reads with MiXCR, one entry per CDR3 protein. The profile covers some 650,000 distinct CDR3 sequences, with around 20% appearing a single time and approximately 0.9% taken by the ten largest. Germline V CDR1 and CDR2: MNHEY, SVGEGT. CDR3 length equals 17 residues. J was trimmed by 0 bases and V by 7 bases; bases with no gene match: 15. Researchers sorted naive CD8 T cells as cells that were CD8+CD4-CCR7+CD45RA+. This chain connects TRBV6-2 or TRBV6-3 to TRBJ2-7, with TRBD1 matching over 7 bases. The TCR sequence derives from a human donor in good health. Some libraries in this study had Jurkat cell RNA spiked in. Sequencing used naive CD8+ T cells from blood, with Jurkat cell RNA spiked in. As for subset: FACS-sorted CD8+CD4-CCR7+CD45RA+ naive T cells. The DNA of the CDR3 is TGTGCCAGCACCGTGGGGGTGACAGGGCCCAGCTCCTACGAGCAGTACTTC. Protein product: CASTVGVTGPSSYEQYF.